The rows below give T cell receptor beta chains drawn from one sample of a study of blood T cell repertoires in COVID-19. Assay used: immunoSEQ multiplex PCR; TCRdb lists only in-frame clones, some missing. Here the sample spans tens of thousands of clones, roughly 70% being singletons. Material for sequencing was peripheral blood. The source of these receptors is a man aged 70 or older with COVID-19, enrolled during active disease. CDR3s include the opening cysteine and the closing phenylalanine or tryptophan. D genes are given only for firm matches. Clone size, where shown, is once, few, many, or a class for clones that have expanded.

V gene	J gene	clone size	D gene	CDR3 protein	CDR3 DNA
TRBV7-6	TRBJ1-3	few	.	CASSLDRGTSGNTIYF	TGTGCCAGCAGCTTAGATAGGGGGACCTCTGGAAACACCATATATTTT
TRBV5-4	TRBJ1-2	medium-sized	.	CASSFDSNYGYTF	TGTGCCAGCAGCTTTGACAGTAACTATGGCTACACCTTC
TRBV5-4	TRBJ2-4	few	.	CASSKGPGESENIQYF	TGTGCCAGCAGCAAAGGTCCGGGGGAGTCGGAAAACATTCAGTACTTC
TRBV30	TRBJ2-7	.	TRBD1	CAWSAGGYAYEQYF	TGTGCCTGGAGTGCAGGGGGTTACGCCTACGAGCAGTACTTC
TRBV7-2	TRBJ2-7	.	TRBD2	CASSPSGERTYEQYF	TGTGCCAGCAGCCCTAGCGGGGAGAGGACCTACGAGCAGTACTTC
TRBV29-1	TRBJ1-2	.	TRBD1	CSALGTGHYGYTF	TGCAGCGCCCTAGGGACAGGGCACTATGGCTACACCTTC
TRBV10-3	TRBJ1-5	.	.	CAISPSHDQPQHF	TGTGCCATCAGTCCCAGTCACGATCAGCCCCAGCATTTT
TRBV27	TRBJ2-6	.	TRBD2	CASSREGYSGANVLTF	TGTGCCAGCAGTCGGGAGGGGTACTCTGGGGCCAACGTCCTGACTTTC
TRBV29-1	TRBJ1-6	.	TRBD1	CSVRRDSNSPLHF	TGCAGCGTCCGCCGGGACAGTAATTCACCCCTCCACTTT
TRBV28	TRBJ2-2	.	.	CASYTPPGKLFF	TGTGCCAGCTACACTCCCCCCGGGAAGCTGTTTTTT
TRBV5-1	TRBJ1-3	.	.	CASSLDTAGNTIYF	TGCGCCAGCAGCTTGGATACAGCAGGAAACACCATATATTTT
TRBV19	TRBJ1-1	.	TRBD1	CASSRQGDTEAFF	TGTGCCAGTAGCCGACAGGGGGACACTGAAGCTTTCTTT
TRBV18	TRBJ2-2	.	.	CASSLTHGKVGGELFF	TGTGCCAGCTCACTGACTCATGGCAAGGTCGGCGGGGAGCTGTTTTTT
TRBV9	TRBJ1-1	.	.	CASSVGAGVSTEAFF	TGTGCCAGCAGCGTAGGGGCGGGAGTGAGCACTGAAGCTTTCTTT
TRBV28	TRBJ1-1	.	.	CASSLWRGEAFF	TGTGCCAGCAGTTTATGGCGGGGTGAAGCTTTCTTT
TRBV9	TRBJ1-2	.	.	CASSGAFNYGYTF	TGTGCCAGCAGCGGGGCCTTTAACTATGGCTACACCTTC
TRBV2	TRBJ2-7	many	TRBD1	CASSDIRTGAHEQYF	TGTGCCAGCAGTGATATACGGACAGGGGCGCACGAGCAGTACTTC
TRBV3-1/TRBV3-2	TRBJ2-5	few	TRBD2	CASSPTSGGETQYF	TGTGCCAGCAGCCCGACTAGCGGGGGTGAGACCCAGTACTTC
TRBV4-3	TRBJ1-2	.	TRBD1	CASSQRDRGVGYTF	TGCGCCAGCAGCCAAAGAGACAGGGGAGTGGGCTACACCTTC
TRBV27	TRBJ1-1	.	TRBD1	CASSSWTGETEAFF	TGTGCCAGCAGTTCCTGGACAGGGGAAACTGAAGCTTTCTTT
TRBV7-2	TRBJ2-7	.	TRBD1	CASSLEAGGLYEQYF	TGTGCCAGCAGCTTAGAGGCAGGGGGTCTCTACGAGCAGTACTTC
TRBV7-2	TRBJ1-2	once	.	CASTGEGVRNYGYTF	TGTGCCAGCACCGGAGAGGGGGTCCGGAACTATGGCTACACCTTC